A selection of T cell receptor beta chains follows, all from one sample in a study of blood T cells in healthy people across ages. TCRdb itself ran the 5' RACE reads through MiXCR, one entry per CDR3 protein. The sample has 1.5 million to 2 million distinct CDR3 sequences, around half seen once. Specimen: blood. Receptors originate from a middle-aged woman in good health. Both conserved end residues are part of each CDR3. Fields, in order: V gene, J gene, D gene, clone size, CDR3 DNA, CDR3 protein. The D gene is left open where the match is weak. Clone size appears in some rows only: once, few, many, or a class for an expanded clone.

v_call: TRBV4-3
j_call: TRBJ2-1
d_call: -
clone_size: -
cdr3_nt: TGCGCCAGCAGCCAAGATCCGCTAGCGGAGCAGTTCTTC
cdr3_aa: CASSQDPLAEQFF

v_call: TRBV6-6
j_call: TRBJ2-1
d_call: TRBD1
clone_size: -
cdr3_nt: TGTGCCAGCAGTTACTCGTTGGGACAGGGCTACAATGAGCAGTTCTTC
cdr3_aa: CASSYSLGQGYNEQFF

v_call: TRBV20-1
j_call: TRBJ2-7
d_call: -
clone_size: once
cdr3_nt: TGCAGTGCTAGGAAGATAGCGAACTACGAGCAGTACTTC
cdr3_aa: CSARKIANYEQYF

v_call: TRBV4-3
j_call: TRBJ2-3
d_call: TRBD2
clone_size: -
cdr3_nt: TGCGCCAGCAGCCAAGAGCCCCAGCGGGGGGGCGGAGGGACGCAGTATTTT
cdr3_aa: CASSQEPQRGGGGTQYF

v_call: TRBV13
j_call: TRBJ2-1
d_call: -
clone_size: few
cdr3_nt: TGTGCCAGCAGCTTACGTTCCCGGCGAGGAAATGAGCAGTTCTTC
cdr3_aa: CASSLRSRRGNEQFF

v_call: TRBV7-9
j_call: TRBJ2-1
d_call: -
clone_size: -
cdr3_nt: TGTGCCATCAAAGAGGATGGGGTCGGCTCCTACAATGAGCAGTTCTTC
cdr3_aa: CAIKEDGVGSYNEQFF

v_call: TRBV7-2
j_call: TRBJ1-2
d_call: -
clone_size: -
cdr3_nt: TGTGCCAGCAGCTTAGCGCCAGGGATCTTTCTGAATGGCTACACCTTC
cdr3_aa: CASSLAPGIFLNGYTF

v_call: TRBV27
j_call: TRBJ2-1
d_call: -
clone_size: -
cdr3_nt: TGTGCCAGCAGGTATCAGGGTGGTGAGCAGTTCTTC
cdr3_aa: CASRYQGGEQFF

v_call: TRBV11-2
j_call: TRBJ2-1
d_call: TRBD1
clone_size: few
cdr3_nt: TGTGCCAGCACCTACAGCCGGGACAGGGTGTACAATGAGCAGTTCTTC
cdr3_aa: CASTYSRDRVYNEQFF

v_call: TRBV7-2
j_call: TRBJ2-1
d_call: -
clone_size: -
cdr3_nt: TGTGCCAGCAGCCGGGACAGCGGAGGGTCCTACAATGAGCAGTTCTTC
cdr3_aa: CASSRDSGGSYNEQFF

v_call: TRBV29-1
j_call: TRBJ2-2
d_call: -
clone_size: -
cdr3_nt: TGCAGCGTTGAGGGGAAGTGGGCCACCGGGGAGCTGTTTTTT
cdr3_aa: CSVEGKWATGELFF

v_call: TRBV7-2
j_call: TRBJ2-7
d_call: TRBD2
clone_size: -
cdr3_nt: TGTGCCAGCAGCTTTTCCGGGACTAACTACGAGCAGTACTTC
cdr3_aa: CASSFSGTNYEQYF

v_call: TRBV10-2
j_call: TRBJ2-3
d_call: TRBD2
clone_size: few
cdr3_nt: TGCGCCAGCAGTGCCCAGCGGGGAAGCACAGATACGCAGTATTTT
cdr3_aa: CASSAQRGSTDTQYF

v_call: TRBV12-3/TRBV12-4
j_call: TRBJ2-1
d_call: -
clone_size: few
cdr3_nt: TGTGCCAGCAGTTTACCCCCGGCTATCCCCTCCTACAATGAGCAGTTCTTC
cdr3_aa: CASSLPPAIPSYNEQFF

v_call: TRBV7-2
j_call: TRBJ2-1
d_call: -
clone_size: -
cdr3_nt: TGTGCCAGCAGCTTAGGGTGGCAAAGTGAGCAGTTCTTC
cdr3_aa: CASSLGWQSEQFF

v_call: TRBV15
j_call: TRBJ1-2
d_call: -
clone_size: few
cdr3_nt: TGTGCCACCAGCAATCAACGCTATGGCTACACCTTC
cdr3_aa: CATSNQRYGYTF

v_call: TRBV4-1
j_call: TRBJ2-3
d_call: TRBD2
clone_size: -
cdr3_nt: TGCGCCAGCAGCCAAGATCCGGTGGCTAGCGGGGGGGGGTCCACAGATACGCAGTATTTT
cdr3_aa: CASSQDPVASGGGSTDTQYF

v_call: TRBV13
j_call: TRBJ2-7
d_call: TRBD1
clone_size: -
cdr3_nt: TGTGCCAGCAGCTTAGCTAAGGGACAGAGAGAGCAGTACTTC
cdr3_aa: CASSLAKGQREQYF

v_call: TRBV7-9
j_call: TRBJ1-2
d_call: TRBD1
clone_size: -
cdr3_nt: TGTGCCAGCAGCGCGGGGACAGGAGACTATAACTATGGCTACACCTTC
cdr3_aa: CASSAGTGDYNYGYTF

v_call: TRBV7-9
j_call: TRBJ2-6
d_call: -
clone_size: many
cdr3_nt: TGTGCCAGCAGTTCAGGGGCTGGGGCCAACGTCCTGACTTTC
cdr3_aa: CASSSGAGANVLTF

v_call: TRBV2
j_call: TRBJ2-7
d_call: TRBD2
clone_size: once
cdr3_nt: TGTGCCAGCCCGCGGGGGGCCTACAATGAGCAGTACTTC
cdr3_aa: CASPRGAYNEQYF

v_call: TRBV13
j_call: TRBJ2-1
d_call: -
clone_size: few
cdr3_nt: TGTGCCAGCAGCTTTGGGGGGGACAGGGAGCAGTTCTTC
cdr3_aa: CASSFGGDREQFF

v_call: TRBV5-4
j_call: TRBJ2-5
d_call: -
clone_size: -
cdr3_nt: TGTGCCAGCAGCCTTGGCGAGGAAGAGACCCAGTACTTC
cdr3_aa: CASSLGEEETQYF

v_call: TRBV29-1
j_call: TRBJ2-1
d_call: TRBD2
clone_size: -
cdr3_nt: TGCAGCGTTGAGGGACCTAGCGGGGGATACAATGAGCAGTTCTTC
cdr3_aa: CSVEGPSGGYNEQFF

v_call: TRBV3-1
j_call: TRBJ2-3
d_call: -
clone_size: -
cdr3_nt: TGTGCCAGCAGCCATGGACAGCCGCAGTATTTT
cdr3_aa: CASSHGQPQYF

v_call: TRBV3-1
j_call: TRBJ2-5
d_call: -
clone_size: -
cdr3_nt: TGTGCCAGCAGCCAAGACGGCAGGAAGACCCAGTACTTC
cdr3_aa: CASSQDGRKTQYF

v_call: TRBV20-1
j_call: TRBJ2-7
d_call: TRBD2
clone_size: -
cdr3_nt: TGCAGTGCTAGACCCGCTAGCGGGGGGGCAAATGAGCAGTACTTC
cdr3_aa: CSARPASGGANEQYF

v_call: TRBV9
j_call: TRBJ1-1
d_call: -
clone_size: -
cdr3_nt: TGTGCCAGCAGCGACCGGGGGGGCGAGGACACTGAAGCTTTCTTT
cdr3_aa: CASSDRGGEDTEAFF

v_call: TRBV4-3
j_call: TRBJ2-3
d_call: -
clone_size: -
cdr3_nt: TGCGCCAGCAGCCAAGACCATCCAAAAGGGGTCAGCACAGATACGCAGTATTTT
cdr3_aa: CASSQDHPKGVSTDTQYF

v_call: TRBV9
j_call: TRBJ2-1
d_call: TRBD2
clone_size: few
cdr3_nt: TGTGCCAGCAGCATTAGCGGGGCATCCCCGAAGCAGTTCTTC
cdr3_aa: CASSISGASPKQFF

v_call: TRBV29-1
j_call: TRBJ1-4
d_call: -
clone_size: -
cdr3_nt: TGCAGCGTTGGAACAGGGGAAAAACTGTTTTTT
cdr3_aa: CSVGTGEKLFF

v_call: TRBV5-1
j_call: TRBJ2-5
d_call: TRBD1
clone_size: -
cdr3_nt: TGCGCCAGCAGCTTGTCCAGGGGGAACCAAGAGACCCAGTACTTC
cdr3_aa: CASSLSRGNQETQYF

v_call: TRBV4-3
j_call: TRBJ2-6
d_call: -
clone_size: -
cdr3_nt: TGCGCCAGCAGCCAAGCGGTAAGGAGCTCTGGGGCCAACGTCCTGACTTTC
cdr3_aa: CASSQAVRSSGANVLTF

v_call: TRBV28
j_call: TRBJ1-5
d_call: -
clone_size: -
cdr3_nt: TGTGCCAGCAGAAAACAGGGTTTAAACAATCAGCCCCAGCATTTT
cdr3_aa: CASRKQGLNNQPQHF

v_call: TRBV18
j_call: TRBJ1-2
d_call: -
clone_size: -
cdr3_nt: TGTGCCAGCTCCCCCCAGGGGTCGAACTATGGCTACACCTTC
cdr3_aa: CASSPQGSNYGYTF

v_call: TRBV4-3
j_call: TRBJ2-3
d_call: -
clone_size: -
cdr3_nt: TGCGCCAGCAGCCCCCGGGCAGGAGTGGGGGGATCCACGGATACGCAGTATTTT
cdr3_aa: CASSPRAGVGGSTDTQYF

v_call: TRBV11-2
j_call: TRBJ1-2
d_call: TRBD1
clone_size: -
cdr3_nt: TGTGCCAGCAGCTTAGCGGGACAGTATGGCTACACCTTC
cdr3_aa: CASSLAGQYGYTF

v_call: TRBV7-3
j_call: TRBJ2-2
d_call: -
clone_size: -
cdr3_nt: TGTGCCAGCAGCTTAAAGTTTGGGGGGACCGGGGAGCTGTTTTTT
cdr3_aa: CASSLKFGGTGELFF

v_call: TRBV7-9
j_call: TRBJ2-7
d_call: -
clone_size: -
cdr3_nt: TGTACCGGATCAGGCGCGAGCTCCTACGAGCAGTACTTC
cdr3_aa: CTGSGASSYEQYF

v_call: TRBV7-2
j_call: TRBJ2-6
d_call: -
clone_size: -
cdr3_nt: TGTGCCAGCAGCCCACGGTGGGGCGGGTCCAATGGGGCCAACGTCCTGACTTTC
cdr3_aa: CASSPRWGGSNGANVLTF

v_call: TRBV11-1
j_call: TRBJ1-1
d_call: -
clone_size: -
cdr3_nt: TGTGCCAGCAGCTCTAGGGACGAAGGGAGGGACACTGAAGCTTTCTTT
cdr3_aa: CASSSRDEGRDTEAFF

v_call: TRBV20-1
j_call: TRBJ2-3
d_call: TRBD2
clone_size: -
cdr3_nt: TGCAGTGCAGCACTAGCGGGGGGAACAGATACGCAGTATTTT
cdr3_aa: CSAALAGGTDTQYF

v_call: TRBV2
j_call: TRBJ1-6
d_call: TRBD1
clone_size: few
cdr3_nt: TGTGCCAGTATGAGCGGACAGGGCAATAATTCACCCCTCCACTTT
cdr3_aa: CASMSGQGNNSPLHF

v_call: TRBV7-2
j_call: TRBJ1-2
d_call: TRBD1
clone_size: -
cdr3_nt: TGTGCCAGTTACAGGGGTGGTTATGGCTACACCTTC
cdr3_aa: CASYRGGYGYTF

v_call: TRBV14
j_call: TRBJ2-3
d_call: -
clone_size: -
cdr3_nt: TGTGCCAGCAGCCCCAGGCCCAGGGCAGATACGCAGTATTTT
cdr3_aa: CASSPRPRADTQYF

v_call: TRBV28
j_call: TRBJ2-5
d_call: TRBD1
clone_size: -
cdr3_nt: TGTGCCAGCAGCCCAGACCTGACAGGGCGGCGGGAGACCCAGTACTTC
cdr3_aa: CASSPDLTGRRETQYF

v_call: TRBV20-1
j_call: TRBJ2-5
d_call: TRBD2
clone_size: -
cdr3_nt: TGCAGCGCCCCCCCGGGACTAGCGGTGGGGACCCAGTACTTC
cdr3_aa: CSAPPGLAVGTQYF

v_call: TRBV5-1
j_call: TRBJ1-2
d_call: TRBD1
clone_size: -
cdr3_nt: TGCGCCAGCAGCTTCGACGGGACAGCTCGTGATGGCTACACCTTC
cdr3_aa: CASSFDGTARDGYTF

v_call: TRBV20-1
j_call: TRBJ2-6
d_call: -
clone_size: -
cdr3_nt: TGCAGTGCAATCAGGGCCTCTGGGGCCAACGTCCTGACTTTC
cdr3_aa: CSAIRASGANVLTF

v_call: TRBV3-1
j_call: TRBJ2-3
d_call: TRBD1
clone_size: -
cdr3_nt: TGTGCCAGCAGCTCTACGAGGGGGCGTGATGATACGCAGTATTTT
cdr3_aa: CASSSTRGRDDTQYF

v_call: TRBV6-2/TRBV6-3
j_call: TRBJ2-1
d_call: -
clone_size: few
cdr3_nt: TGTGCCAGCAGTCCGGGCGCTGAGCAGTTCTTC
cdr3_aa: CASSPGAEQFF

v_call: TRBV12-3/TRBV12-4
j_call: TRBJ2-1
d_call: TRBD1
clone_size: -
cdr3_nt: TGTGCCAGCAGGTCGTCTGACAGGGTGGACAATGAGCAGTTCTTC
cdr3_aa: CASRSSDRVDNEQFF

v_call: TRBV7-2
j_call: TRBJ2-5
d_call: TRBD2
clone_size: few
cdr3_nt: TGTGCCAGCAGCACGCGGACTAGCGGGGAAGAGACCCAGTACTTC
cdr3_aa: CASSTRTSGEETQYF

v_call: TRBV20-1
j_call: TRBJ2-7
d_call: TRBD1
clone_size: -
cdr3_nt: TGCAGTGCTTACAGGGGACACAGCTCCTACGAGCAGTACTTC
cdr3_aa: CSAYRGHSSYEQYF

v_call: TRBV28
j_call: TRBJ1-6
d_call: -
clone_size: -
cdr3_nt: TGTGCCAGCAGACAAACAGCTCAGGGTAGCTCCTATAATTCACCCCTCCACTTT
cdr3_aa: CASRQTAQGSSYNSPLHF

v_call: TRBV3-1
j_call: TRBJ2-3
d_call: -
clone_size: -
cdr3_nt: TGTGCCAGCAGCCAGGAATTGGGTAACAGGGACAGCACAGATACGCAGTATTTT
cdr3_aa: CASSQELGNRDSTDTQYF

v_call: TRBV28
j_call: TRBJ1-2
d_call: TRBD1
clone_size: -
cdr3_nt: TGTGCCAGCAGTTTAGCAGGGGGCGTTTTCAATGGCTACACCTTC
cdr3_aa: CASSLAGGVFNGYTF